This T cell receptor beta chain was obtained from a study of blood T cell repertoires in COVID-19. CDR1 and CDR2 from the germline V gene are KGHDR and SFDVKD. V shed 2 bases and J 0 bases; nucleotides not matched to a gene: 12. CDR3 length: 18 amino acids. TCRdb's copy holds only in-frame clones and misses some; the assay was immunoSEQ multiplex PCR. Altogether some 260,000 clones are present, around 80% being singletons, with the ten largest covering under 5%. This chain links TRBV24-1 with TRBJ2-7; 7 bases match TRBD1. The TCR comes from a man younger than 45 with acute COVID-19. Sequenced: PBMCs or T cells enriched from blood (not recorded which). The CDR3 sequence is CATSDSLSLDRSSYEQYV. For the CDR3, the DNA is TGTGCCACCAGTGATTCCCTGTCCTTGGACAGGAGCTCCTACGAGCAGTACGTC.